This TCR beta chain was documented in a study of Tregs in tolerant kidney transplant recipients (dated by TCRdb to 2018 to 2020). General notes on the study: Before combined kidney and bone marrow transplantation, this study identified donor-specific regulatory T cells using TCRbeta sequencing and then followed those same cells after transplant. In a few healthy controls, several methods of expanding Tregs specific for an allogeneic donor were compared by TCRbeta repertoire sequencing. General findings and caveats noted by the study authors: The most biologically relevant and donor-specific TCRbeta repertoire appeared to be identified by expanding Tregs with activated donor B cells. Biological reproducibility was not examined directly, but technical replication error appeared to be minimal. The study was limited by small patient numbers, and the findings need validation in larger populations and under other immunosuppression protocols.

As to this clone: What this receptor recognizes is not known. No base-level quality is on record; no much larger clone is a single base apart.

Trimming removed 4 bases from V and 0 bases from J, leaving 10 bases between the germline ends. Including cysteine and phenylalanine, the CDR3 has 16 amino acids. Only the CDR3 DNA stays, 48 bases, in frame from base 1. As encoded in the germline V gene (reference sequence), CDR1 is MNHNY while CDR2 is SVGAGI. For TCRbeta CDR3 sequencing, genomic DNA was extracted from sorted cells using the QIAGEN DNeasy Blood and Tissue Kit. High-throughput TCRbeta CDR3 sequencing, including PCR amplification with bias correction and internal controls, was performed commercially through immunoSEQ. The study's own analysis went as follows. Unique productive TCRbeta sequences were defined by CDR3 nucleotide sequence where primers matched, otherwise by CDR3 amino acid sequence with Vbeta and Jbeta genes. To correct sorting error, sequences shared between sorted populations at a frequency ratio of 2:1 or less were removed; the rest were assigned to the higher population. A sequence counted as donor-reactive if, in CFSE-low cells, the sequence had a frequency of at least 0.01% and was expanded at least 5-fold compared with unstimulated cells. Jensen-Shannon divergence, calculated on the top 100 TCRbeta sequences ranked by frequency, was used to quantify repertoire divergence. For samples with multiple sequencing runs, sorting error was corrected separately for each run before the runs were pooled. This is the immuneACCESS table as TCRdb keeps it, with only in-frame sequences that have V and J called. A part of the clones is gone; compared with another copy, unresolved V genes explain less than half, and the rest is unexplained. V, J and clone size derive from that table, while D and trimming were established from the DNA sequence. The sample yields tens of thousands of clones; 91% were counted once. About 0.71% of the sample comes from the top ten.

Thawed PBMCs were FACS-sorted into unstimulated Tregs (CD4+CD25+CD127-), CD4+ non-Tregs (CD4+CD25-), CD4 cells and CD8 cells. Before Treg sorting, thawed PBMCs were rested overnight at 37°C with 200 IU/ml IL-2. Blood from healthy controls was obtained either as purchased buffy coats or from healthy volunteers. Healthy control blood was processed to PBMCs with a Ficoll density gradient and then cryopreserved, whereas patient PBMCs were collected both before and after transplant. The TCR originated in a human donor in good health. This chain is built from TRBV6-6 and TRBJ2-6; the D segment could be TRBD1, given 5 matching bases. The specimen was Tregs from blood. The CDR3 reads CASSSYRSSGANVLTF. The DNA sequence reads TGTGCCAGCAGTTCCTACAGGAGCTCTGGGGCCAACGTCCTGACTTTC.